The entry below describes one T cell receptor beta chain. Antigen specificity is unknown. Germline trimming cut 6 bases from V and 2 bases from J; bases unmatched to any gene: 13. This CDR3 is 16 amino acids long. This sample was included in a study of blood T cells in healthy people across ages. It was with a sample-barcoded 5' primer and a J-beta primer mix that a second PCR of roughly 7 to 12 cycles was run. MiXCR, applied by TCRdb to the 5' RACE reads, yields one record per CDR3 protein. The sample holds 790,000 or so distinct CDR3 sequences, 56% seen once. Points from the study as a whole: In the absence of known donor CMV status, changes in expanded clonotypes were possibly confounded.

V and J are TRBV12-3 or TRBV12-4 and TRBJ2-7; 7 bases match TRBD2. Sequenced sample: blood. The clonotype comes from a man aged 40-50 years in good health. CDR3 bases: TGTGCCAGCAGCCTGGAGACCGGGACTAACCCCTACGAGCAGTACTTC. The encoded protein is CASSLETGTNPYEQYF.